One T cell receptor beta chain is described in this entry. These data originate in a study of control samples from healthy donors and cancer patients. The CDR3 has 14 amino acids. CDR1 MNHEY and CDR2 SVGAGI come from the germline V gene. Trimming removed 5 bases from V and 5 bases from J; junction bases left unmatched: 6. The method was immunoSEQ multiplex PCR; TCRdb's version includes in-frame clones alone and lacks a portion of them. This table has approximately 100,000 clones, 80% to 95% appearing once. The receptor was derived from a human donor in good health. The donor label of this sample is uncertain. Input material: blood. J is TRBJ1-5 and V is TRBV6-5; TRBD1 matches at 7 bases. CDR3 coding DNA: TGTGCCAGCAGTCTGAGACAGGGAGATCAGCCCCAGCATTTT. It translates to CASSLRQGDQPQHF.